This T cell receptor beta chain is drawn from a study of blood T cell repertoires in COVID-19 (dated by TCRdb to 2020 to 2022). With regard to the full study: The collaborator samples originated in the United States, Italy and Spain and spanned the acute and convalescent phases of COVID-19. The prospective study material was composed of cDNA or gDNA derived from T cells, B-cell-depleted T cells, or PBMCs. Subjects who had been exposed to COVID-19, were actively infected with it, or had recovered from it provided the deeply sampled blood TCRbeta repertoires that made up the dataset. The repertoires were made available in a free public database intended to serve as a resource for research on the immune response to SARS-CoV-2. The samples were drawn from the first 160 participants of the ongoing ImmuneRACE study and from 1,254 subjects provided by 6 global collaborators. Nearly every sample came with metadata listing a de-identified subject ID, COVID-19 status, age in years and sex. Where HLA class I and class II types were available, the types were taken from metadata supplied by the sample provider, not from assay-based typing. General findings and caveats noted by the study authors: How much clinical and demographic metadata was included differed by source and by participant, and the metadata was provided uncurated.

With regard to this clone: Its antigen specificity is not known. Base qualities are not provided; no much larger clone lies one nucleotide away.

The CDR3 holds 19 amino acids from the cysteine to the phenylalanine. CDR3 DNA is the only sequence kept; it has 57 bases, read in frame from the first base. The germline V gene yields MGHRA for CDR1 and YSYEKL for CDR2. From V the trimming removes 0 bases and from J it removes 1 base, while the gene matches leave 15 bases of the junction unaccounted for. Participants in the prospective study were aged roughly 18 to 89 years, lived in over 20 United States geographic areas, and enrolled through a virtual design. To assign participants to cohorts, the prospective study relied on clinical history that participants themselves reported in a screening survey and a study questionnaire. Exposed participants had been in contact, within 2 weeks of entering the study, with a person who had a PCR-confirmed or clinician-diagnosed case of COVID-19. Each participant in the prospective study had whole blood, serum and a nasopharyngeal or oropharyngeal swab collected by mobile phlebotomists. Over an approximately two-month period, participants in the prospective study had the option of providing additional blood draws and questionnaires. Blood samples from the prospective study were shipped frozen or at room temperature prior to DNA extraction.

TCRbeta CDR3 regions were amplified from genomic DNA using the immunoSEQ Assay, a bias-controlled multiplex PCR. On the authors' methods: The number of nucleated cells in each sample was estimated by amplification of reference gene primers within the assay. Sequence reads were collapsed and filtered to measure the absolute abundance of every unique TCRbeta CDR3 rearrangement. For each sample, productive Simpson clonality was calculated by taking the square root of Simpson's diversity index across productive rearrangements. TCRdb limited this immuneACCESS table to in-frame rearrangements with V and J called. A share of clones is missing; checked studies link under half to unresolved V genes, and the rest is unexplained. The V and J calls and clone size were taken over from that table, and D and trimming were inferred from the DNA. The sample records a few hundred thousand clones, 80% to 90% of which are singletons. The top ten clonotypes cover 3% to 3.5% of the sample.

The sequenced material came from PBMCs or T cells enriched from blood (not recorded which). The origin of this receptor is a woman aged 40 to 50 who had been exposed to COVID-19. The chain couples TRBV4-1 to TRBJ2-7; 7 bases in the junction line up with TRBD1. The DNA sequence is given as TGCGCCAGCAGCCAAGATCTTTTTTTCGGACAGGAAAAATCCTACGAGCAGTACTTC. Translated, it reads CASSQDLFFGQEKSYEQYF.